Shown below are 8 T cell receptor beta chains from a single sample sequenced in a study of OX40 agonist ivuxolimab in advanced cancers. The protocol was immunoSEQ multiplex PCR, while the TCRdb copy is restricted to in-frame clones and leaves out a portion. There are about 89,000 clones in the sample; just under 95% occur only once, and around 0.25% lies in the top ten. Sequenced here: CD4+ or CD8+ T cells sorted from blood, sampled in a trial of the OX40 agonist ivuxolimab. Source of these receptors: an adult with an advanced solid tumor such as melanoma, head and neck, liver or kidney cancer.

The chain recombines TRBV28 with TRBJ1-5; D is uncertain. V was trimmed by 1 base and J by 8 bases, leaving 6 bases between them. The CDR3 extends over 12 amino acids. In germline, CDR1 is MDHEN, CDR2 SYDVKM. CDR3 nucleotide sequence: TGTGCCAGCAGTTTATACGGGAAGCCCCAGCATTTT. Translation: CASSLYGKPQHF.

This chain links TRBV7-2 with TRBJ2-1; a weak D match, TRBD1 (6 bases). V lost 1 base and J lost 4, with 11 bases in between. Looked up from germline, CDR1 is SGHTA and CDR2 is FQGNSA. CDR3 length: 15 amino acids. This CDR3 is CASSLVWGTYNEQFF. For the CDR3, the DNA is TGTGCCAGCAGCTTAGTCTGGGGGACATACAATGAGCAGTTCTTC.

The chain uses TRBV6-6 and TRBJ2-1, with D unclear. The length of the CDR3 is 15 residues. CDR1 is MNHNY and CDR2 is SVGAGI in the germline V gene (reference sequence). The V and J ends lost 2 bases and 0 bases respectively, with 8 bases between them. Written as DNA, the CDR3 is TGTGCCAGCAGTTACGGTGCGAGCTCCTACAATGAGCAGTTCTTC. It is translated as CASSYGASSYNEQFF.

The chain recombines TRBV12-5 with TRBJ2-1; TRBD2 agrees at 8 bases. The CDR3 extends over 16 amino acids. The germline CDR1 and CDR2 sequences are LGHNT and FRNRAP. Unmatched junction bases numbered 8, after V lost 1 base and J lost 6 bases. The CDR3 region is CASGLAGSGSVNEQFF. CDR3 DNA: TGTGCTAGTGGTTTGGCCGGGAGCGGGAGCGTCAATGAGCAGTTCTTC. The full variable domain, completed using reference TRBV12-5 and TRBJ2-1, is DARVTQTPRHKVTEMGQEVTMRCQPILGHNTVFWYRQTMMQGLELLAYFRNRAPLDDSGMPKDRFSAEMPDATLATLKIQPSEPRDSAVYFCASGLAGSGSVNEQFFGPGTRLTVL.

The chain joins TRBV6-6 to TRBJ2-6; D possibly corresponds to TRBD1 (5 bases). This CDR3 has 16 residues. CDR1 and CDR2 from the germline V gene are MNHNY and SVGAGI (reference sequence). V was cut by 6 bases and J by 6 bases, with 18 bases left in between. CDR3 residues: CASSATGLPKANVLTF. The CDR3 DNA follows: TGTGCCAGCAGCGCAACAGGCTTACCCAAGGCCAACGTCCTGACTTTC.

The J gene is TRBJ2-1, the V gene TRBV7-2; 8 bases are a match to TRBD2. This CDR3 is built from 15 residues. The ends lost 5 bases at V and 2 bases at J; junction bases unmatched: 5. Germline V gives CDR1 SGHTA, CDR2 FQGNSA. CDR3 amino acids: CASSLGLATYNEQFF. As DNA, the CDR3 is TGTGCCAGCAGCCTCGGACTAGCAACCTACAATGAGCAGTTCTTC.

The V gene is TRBV5-5, the J gene TRBJ2-7, with D perhaps TRBD1 (6 bases). CDR1 SGHKS and CDR2 YYEKEE come from the germline V gene (reference sequence). CDR3 length: 16 residues. V was trimmed by 5 bases and J by 0 bases, leaving 18 bases between them. The CDR3 protein is CASRSTRGTSSYEQYF. The CDR3 coding sequence is TGTGCCAGCAGATCTACCCGAGGGACAAGCTCCTACGAGCAGTACTTC.

The V gene is TRBV29-1, the J gene TRBJ2-2, with TRBD1 matching over 7 bases. V lost 7 bases and J lost 6; bases outside the gene matches: 5. The V gene's germline CDR1 is SQVTM and CDR2 ANQGSEA. The CDR3 is 12 residues long. The CDR3 bases are TGCAGCGGAGGGACAGCAGCCGGGGAGCTGTTTTTT. Translating gives CSGGTAAGELFF.